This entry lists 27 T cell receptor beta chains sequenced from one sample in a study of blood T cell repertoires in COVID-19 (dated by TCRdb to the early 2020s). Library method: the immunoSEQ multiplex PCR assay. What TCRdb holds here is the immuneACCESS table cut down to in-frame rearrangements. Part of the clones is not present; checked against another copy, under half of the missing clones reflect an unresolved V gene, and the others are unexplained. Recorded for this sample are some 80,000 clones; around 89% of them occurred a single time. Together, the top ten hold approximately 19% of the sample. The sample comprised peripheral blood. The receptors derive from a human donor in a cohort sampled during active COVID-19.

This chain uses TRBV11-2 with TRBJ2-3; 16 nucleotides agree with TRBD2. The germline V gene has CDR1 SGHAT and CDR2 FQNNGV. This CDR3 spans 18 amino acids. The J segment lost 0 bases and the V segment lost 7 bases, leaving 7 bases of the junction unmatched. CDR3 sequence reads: CASTKGLAGGDSTDTQYF. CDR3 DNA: TGTGCCAGCACCAAGGGACTAGCGGGGGGGGATAGCACAGATACGCAGTATTTT.

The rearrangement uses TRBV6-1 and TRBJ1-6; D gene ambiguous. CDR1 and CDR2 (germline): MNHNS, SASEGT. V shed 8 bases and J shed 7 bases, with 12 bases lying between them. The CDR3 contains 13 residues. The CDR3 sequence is CASRELGNSPLHF. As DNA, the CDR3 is TGTGCCAGCCGGGAGCTTGGGAATTCACCCCTCCACTTT.

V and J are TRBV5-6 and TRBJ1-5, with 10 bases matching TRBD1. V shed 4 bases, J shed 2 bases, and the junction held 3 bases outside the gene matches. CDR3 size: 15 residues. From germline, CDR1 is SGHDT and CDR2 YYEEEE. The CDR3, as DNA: TGTGCCAGCAGCATCGGGACAGGGGGCAATCAGCCCCAGCATTTT. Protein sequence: CASSIGTGGNQPQHF.

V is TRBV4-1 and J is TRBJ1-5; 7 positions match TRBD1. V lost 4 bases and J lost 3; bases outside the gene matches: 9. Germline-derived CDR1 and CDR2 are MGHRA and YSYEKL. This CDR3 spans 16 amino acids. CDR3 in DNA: TGCGCCAGCAGCCTCTTCCCGGGACAGTTCAATCAGCCCCAGCATTTT. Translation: CASSLFPGQFNQPQHF.

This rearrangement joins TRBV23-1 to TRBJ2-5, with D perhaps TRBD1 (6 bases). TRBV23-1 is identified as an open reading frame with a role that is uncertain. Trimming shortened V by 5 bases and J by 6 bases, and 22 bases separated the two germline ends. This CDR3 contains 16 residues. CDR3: CASSSPAGDCWKTQYF. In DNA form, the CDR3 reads TGCGCCAGCAGTTCCCCAGCAGGGGATTGCTGGAAGACCCAGTACTTC.

CDR3 in amino acids: CASSQDGMNTEAFF. CDR3 nucleotide sequence: TGTGCCAGCAGTCAGGACGGGATGAACACTGAAGCTTTCTTT. J is TRBJ1-1 and V is TRBV7-2; D is unresolved. The V and J ends lost 6 bases and 0 bases respectively, with 11 bases between them. The CDR3 sequence is 14 residues long. CDR1 and CDR2 from the germline V gene are SGHTA and FQGNSA.

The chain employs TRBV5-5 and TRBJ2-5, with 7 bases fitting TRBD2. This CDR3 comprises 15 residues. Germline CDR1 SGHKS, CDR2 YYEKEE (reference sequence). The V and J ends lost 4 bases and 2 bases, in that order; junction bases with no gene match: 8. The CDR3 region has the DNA TGTGCCAGCAGCCTGACGGGAGGCTATCAAGAGACCCAGTACTTC. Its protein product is CASSLTGGYQETQYF.

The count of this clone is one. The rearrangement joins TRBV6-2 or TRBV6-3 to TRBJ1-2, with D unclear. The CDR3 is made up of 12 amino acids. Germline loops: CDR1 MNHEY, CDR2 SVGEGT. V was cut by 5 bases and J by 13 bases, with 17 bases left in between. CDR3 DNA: TGTGCCAGCAGTCCCGGGGTGGAGGGAACCACCTTC. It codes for CASSPGVEGTTF.

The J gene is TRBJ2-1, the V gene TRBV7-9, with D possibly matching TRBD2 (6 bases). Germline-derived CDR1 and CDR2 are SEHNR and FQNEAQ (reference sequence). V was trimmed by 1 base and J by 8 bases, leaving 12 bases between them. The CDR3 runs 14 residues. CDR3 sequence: CASSLDSGDYEQFF. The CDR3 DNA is TGTGCCAGCAGCTTAGACTCGGGGGACTATGAGCAGTTCTTC.

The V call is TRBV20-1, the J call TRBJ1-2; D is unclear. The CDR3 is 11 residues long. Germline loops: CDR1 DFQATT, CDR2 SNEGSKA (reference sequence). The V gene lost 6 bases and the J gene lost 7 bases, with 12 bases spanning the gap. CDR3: CSAPGISGYTF. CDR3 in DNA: TGCAGTGCACCGGGAATAAGTGGCTACACCTTC.

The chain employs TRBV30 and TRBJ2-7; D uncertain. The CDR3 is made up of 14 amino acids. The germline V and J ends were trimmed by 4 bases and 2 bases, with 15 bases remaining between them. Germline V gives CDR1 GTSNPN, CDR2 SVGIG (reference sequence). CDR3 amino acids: CAWNEHGGPYEQYF. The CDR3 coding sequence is TGTGCCTGGAATGAACATGGTGGGCCCTACGAGCAGTACTTC.

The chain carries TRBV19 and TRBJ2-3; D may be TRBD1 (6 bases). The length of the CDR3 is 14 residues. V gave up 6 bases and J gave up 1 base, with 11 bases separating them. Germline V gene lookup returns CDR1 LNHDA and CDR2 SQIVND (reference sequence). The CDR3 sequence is CASRQTGRTDTQYF. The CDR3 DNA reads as TGTGCCAGTAGACAAACAGGGCGCACAGATACGCAGTATTTT.

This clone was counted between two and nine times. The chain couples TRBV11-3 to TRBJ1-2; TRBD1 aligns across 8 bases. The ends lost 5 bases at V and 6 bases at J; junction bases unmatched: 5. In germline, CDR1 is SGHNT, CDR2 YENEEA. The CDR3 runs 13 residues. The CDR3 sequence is CASSLETGDGYTF. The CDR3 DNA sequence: TGTGCCAGCAGCCTGGAGACAGGGGATGGCTACACCTTC.

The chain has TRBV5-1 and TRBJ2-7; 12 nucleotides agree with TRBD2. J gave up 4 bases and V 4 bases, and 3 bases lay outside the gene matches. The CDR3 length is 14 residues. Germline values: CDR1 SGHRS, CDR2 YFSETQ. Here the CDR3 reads CASSPLAGGYEQYF. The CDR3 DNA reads TGCGCCAGCAGCCCTCTAGCGGGAGGGTACGAGCAGTACTTC.

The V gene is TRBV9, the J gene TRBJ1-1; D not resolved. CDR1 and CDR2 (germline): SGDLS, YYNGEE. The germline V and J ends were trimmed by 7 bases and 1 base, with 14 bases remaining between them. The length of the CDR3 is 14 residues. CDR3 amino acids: CASPREAENTEAFF. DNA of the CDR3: TGTGCCAGCCCCCGGGAGGCAGAGAACACTGAAGCTTTCTTT.

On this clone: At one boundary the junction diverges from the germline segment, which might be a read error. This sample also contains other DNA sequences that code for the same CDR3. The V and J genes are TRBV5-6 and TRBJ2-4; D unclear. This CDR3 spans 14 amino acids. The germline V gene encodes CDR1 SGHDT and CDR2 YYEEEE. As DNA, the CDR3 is TGTGCCAGCAGCTGGGTTAGCCGAAGGTACATTCAGTATTTC. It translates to CASSWVSRRYIQYF.

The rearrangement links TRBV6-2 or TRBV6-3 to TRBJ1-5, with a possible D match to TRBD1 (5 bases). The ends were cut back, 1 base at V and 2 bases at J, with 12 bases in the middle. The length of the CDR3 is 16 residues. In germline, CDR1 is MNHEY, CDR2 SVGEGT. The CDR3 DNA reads TGTGCCAGCAGTTACTGGACAAATGCGCGCAATCAGCCCCAGCATTTT. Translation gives CASSYWTNARNQPQHF.

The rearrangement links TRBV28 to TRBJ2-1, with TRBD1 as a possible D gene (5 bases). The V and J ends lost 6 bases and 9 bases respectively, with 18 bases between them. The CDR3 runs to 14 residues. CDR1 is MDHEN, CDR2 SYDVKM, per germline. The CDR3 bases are TGTGCCAGCAGCCATGGCGGCAGGACAAGTGAGCAGTTCTTC. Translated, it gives CASSHGGRTSEQFF.

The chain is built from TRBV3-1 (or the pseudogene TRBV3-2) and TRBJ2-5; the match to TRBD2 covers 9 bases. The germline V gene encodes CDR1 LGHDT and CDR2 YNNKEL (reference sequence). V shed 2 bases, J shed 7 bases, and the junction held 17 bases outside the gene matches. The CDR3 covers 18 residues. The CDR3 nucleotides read TGTGCCAGCAGCCAAACTTTGCGCTGTCGGGGGACTAGCTGGACCCAGTACTTC. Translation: CASSQTLRCRGTSWTQYF.

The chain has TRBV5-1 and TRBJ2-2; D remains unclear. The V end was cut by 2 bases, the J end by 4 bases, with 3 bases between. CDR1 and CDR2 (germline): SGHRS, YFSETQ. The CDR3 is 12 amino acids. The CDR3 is CASSFGTGELFF. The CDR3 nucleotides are TGCGCCAGCAGCTTCGGCACCGGGGAGCTGTTTTTT. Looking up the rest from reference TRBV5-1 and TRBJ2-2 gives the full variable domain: KAGVTQTPRYLIKTRGQQVTLSCSPISGHRSVSWYQQTPGQGLQFLFEYFSETQRNKGNFPGRFSGRQFSNSRSEMNVSTLELGDSALYLCASSFGTGELFFGEGSRLTVL.

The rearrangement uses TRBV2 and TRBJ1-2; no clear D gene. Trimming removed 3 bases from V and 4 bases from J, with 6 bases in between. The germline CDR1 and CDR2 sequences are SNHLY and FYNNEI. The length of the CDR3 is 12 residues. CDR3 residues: CASSDTAYGYTF. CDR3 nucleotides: TGTGCCAGCAGTGACACAGCCTATGGCTACACCTTC.

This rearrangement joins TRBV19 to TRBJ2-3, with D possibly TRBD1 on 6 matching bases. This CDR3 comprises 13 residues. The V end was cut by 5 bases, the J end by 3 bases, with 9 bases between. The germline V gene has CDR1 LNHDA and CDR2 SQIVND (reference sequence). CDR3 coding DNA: TGTGCCAGTAGTGGCAGGGGAACAGATACGCAGTATTTT. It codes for CASSGRGTDTQYF.

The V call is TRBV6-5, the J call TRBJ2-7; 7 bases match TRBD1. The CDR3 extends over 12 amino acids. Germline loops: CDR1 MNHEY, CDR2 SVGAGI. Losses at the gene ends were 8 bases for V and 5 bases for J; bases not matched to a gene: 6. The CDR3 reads CASQTGVNEQYF. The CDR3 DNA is TGTGCCAGCCAAACAGGGGTGAACGAGCAGTACTTC.

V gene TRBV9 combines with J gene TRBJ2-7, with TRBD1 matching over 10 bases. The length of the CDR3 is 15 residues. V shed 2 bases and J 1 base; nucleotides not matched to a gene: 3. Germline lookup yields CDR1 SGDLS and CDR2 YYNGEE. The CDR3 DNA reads TGTGCCAGCAGCGTGGGACAGGGGCTTTCCTACGAGCAGTACTTC. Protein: CASSVGQGLSYEQYF.

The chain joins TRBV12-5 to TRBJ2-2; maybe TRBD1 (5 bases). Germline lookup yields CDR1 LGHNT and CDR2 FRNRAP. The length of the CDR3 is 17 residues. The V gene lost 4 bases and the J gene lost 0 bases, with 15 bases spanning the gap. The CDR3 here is CASGSPRGRANTGELFF. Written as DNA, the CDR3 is TGTGCTAGTGGTTCCCCCCGCGGCAGGGCGAACACCGGGGAGCTGTTTTTT.

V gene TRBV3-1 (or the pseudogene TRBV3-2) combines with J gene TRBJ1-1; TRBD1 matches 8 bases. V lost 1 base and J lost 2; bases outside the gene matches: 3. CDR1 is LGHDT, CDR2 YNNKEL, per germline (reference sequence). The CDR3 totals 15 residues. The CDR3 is CASSQVGQGNTEAFF. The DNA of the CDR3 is TGTGCCAGCAGCCAAGTCGGACAGGGAAACACTGAAGCTTTCTTT.

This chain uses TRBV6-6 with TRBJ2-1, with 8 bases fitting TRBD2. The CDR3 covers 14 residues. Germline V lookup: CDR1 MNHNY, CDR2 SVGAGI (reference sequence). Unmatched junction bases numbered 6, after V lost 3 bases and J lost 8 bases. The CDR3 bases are TGTGCCAGCAGTTATGTTGCGGGGGGCTATGAGCAGTTCTTC. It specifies CASSYVAGGYEQFF.